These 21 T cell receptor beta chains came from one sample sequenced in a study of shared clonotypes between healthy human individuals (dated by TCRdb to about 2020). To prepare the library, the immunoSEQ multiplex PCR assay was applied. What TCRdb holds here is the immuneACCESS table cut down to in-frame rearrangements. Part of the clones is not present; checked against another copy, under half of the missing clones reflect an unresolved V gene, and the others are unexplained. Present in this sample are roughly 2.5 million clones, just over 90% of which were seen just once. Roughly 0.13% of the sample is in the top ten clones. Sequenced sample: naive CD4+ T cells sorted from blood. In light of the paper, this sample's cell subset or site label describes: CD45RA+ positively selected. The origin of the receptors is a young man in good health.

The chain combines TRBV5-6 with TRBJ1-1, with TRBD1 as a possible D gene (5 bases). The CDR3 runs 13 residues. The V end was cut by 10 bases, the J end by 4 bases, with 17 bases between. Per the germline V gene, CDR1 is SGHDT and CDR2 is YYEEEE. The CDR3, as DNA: TGTGCCTTCCGCCGGGGCATGGGCACTGAAGCTTTCTTT. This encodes CAFRRGMGTEAFF.

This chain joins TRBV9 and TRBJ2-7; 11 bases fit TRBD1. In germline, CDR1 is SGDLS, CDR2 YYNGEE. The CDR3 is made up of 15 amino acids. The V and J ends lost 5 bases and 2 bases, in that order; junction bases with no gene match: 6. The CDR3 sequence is CASSYGQGATYEQYF. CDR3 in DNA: TGTGCCAGCAGTTACGGACAGGGGGCTACCTACGAGCAGTACTTC. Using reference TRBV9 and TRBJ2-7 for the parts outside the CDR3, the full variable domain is DSGVTQTPKHLITATGQRVTLRCSPRSGDLSVYWYQQSLDQGLQFLIQYYNGEERAKGNILERFSAQQFPDLHSELNLSSLELGDSALYFCASSYGQGATYEQYFGPGTRLTVT.

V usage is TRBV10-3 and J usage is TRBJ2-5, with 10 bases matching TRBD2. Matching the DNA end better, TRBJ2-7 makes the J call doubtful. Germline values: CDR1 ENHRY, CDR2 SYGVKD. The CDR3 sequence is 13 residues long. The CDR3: CAIRASGRDEQYF. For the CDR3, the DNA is TGTGCCATCCGGGCTAGCGGGAGAGACGAGCAGTACTTC.

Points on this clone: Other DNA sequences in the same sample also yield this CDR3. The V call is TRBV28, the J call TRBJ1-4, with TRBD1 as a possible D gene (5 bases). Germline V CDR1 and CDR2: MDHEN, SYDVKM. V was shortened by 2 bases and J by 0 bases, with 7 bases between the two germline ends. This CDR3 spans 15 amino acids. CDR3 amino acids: CASSLGGSTNEKLFF. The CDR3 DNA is TGTGCCAGCAGTTTAGGGGGGTCAACTAATGAAAAACTGTTTTTT.

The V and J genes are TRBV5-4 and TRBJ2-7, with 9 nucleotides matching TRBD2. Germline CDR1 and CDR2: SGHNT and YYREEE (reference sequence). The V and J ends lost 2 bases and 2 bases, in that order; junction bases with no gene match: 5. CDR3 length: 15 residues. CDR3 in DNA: TGTGCCAGCAGCTTAAAGATAGCGGGAGCCTACGAGCAGTACTTC. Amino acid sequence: CASSLKIAGAYEQYF.

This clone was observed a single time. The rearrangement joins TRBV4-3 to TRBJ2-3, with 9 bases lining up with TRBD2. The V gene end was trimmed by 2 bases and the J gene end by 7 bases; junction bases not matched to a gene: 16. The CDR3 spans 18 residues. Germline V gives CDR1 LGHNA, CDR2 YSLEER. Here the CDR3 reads CASSQFNLAGNIAHTQYF. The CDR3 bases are TGCGCCAGCAGCCAATTTAATCTAGCGGGAAATATTGCCCATACGCAGTATTTT.

Here the CDR3 DNA reads TGTGCCAGCAGCCTACAGCGGGGGGGCTTGGAGACCCAGTACTTC. Its translation: CASSLQRGGLETQYF. This chain connects TRBV28 to TRBJ2-5; 10 nucleotides agree with TRBD2. The CDR3 spans 15 residues. Germline assignment: CDR1 MDHEN and CDR2 SYDVKM. V gave up 6 bases and J gave up 5 bases; unmatched junction bases: 9.

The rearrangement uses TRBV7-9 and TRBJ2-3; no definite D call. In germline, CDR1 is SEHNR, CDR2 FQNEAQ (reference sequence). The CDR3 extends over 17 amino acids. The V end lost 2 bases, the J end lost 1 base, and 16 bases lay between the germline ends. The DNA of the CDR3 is TGTGCCAGCAGCTTAAAAGCCCCCCTAAGGGGCACAGATACGCAGTATTTT. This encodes CASSLKAPLRGTDTQYF.

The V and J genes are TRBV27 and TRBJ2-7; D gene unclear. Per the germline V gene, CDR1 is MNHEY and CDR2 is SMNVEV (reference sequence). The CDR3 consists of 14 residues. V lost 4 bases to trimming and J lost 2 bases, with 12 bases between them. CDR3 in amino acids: CASSSPDGTYEQYF. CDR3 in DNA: TGTGCCAGCAGTTCCCCGGACGGAACCTACGAGCAGTACTTC.

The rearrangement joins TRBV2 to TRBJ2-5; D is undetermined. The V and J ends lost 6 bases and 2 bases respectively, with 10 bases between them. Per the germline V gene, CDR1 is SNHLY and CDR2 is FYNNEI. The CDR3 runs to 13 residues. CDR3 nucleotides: TGTGCCAGCAGGTGGGCATCTCAAGAGACCCAGTACTTC. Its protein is CASRWASQETQYF.

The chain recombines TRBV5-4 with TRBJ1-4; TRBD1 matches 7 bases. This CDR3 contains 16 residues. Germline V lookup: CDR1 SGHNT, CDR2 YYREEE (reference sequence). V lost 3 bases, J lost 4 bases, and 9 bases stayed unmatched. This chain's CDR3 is CASSSTGEGGNEKLFF. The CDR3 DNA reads TGTGCCAGCAGCTCAACAGGGGAAGGGGGTAATGAAAAACTGTTTTTT.

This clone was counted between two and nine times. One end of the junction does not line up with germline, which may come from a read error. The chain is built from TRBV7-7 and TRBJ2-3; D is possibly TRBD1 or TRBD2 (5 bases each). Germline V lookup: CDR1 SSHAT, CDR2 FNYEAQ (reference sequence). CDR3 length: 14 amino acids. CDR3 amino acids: CASSIGTAADTQYF. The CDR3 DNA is TGTGCTAGCAGCATCGGGACCGCGGCAGATACGCAGTATTTT.

The DNA for the CDR3 is TGTGCCAGCATTGGGGGGCGGAGCTACGAGCAGTACTTC. Amino acids: CASIGGRSYEQYF. The chain uses TRBV6-1 and TRBJ2-7; D may correspond to TRBD1 or TRBD2 (6 bases each). Germline values: CDR1 MNHNS, CDR2 SASEGT. V was trimmed by 7 bases and J by 3 bases, leaving 13 bases between them. The CDR3 runs 13 residues.

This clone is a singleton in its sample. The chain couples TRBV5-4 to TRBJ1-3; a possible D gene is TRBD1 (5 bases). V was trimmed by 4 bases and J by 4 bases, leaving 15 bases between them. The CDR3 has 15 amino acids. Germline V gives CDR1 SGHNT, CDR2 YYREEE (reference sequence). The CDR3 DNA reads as TGTGCCAGCAGCGGAGGCGGGGCGATCGGAAACACCATATATTTT. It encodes CASSGGGAIGNTIYF.

CDR3 DNA sequence: TGTGCCAGCACCACAAGGAACGAGCAGTACTTC. Residues: CASTTRNEQYF. The chain recombines TRBV2 with TRBJ2-7; D remains unclear. Looked up from germline, CDR1 is SNHLY and CDR2 is FYNNEI. CDR3 length equals 11 residues. Trimming removed 7 bases from V and 5 bases from J, with 9 bases in between. Full variable domain (outside the CDR3, taken from reference TRBV2 and TRBJ2-7): EPEVTQTPSHQVTQMGQEVILRCVPISNHLYFYWYRQILGQKVEFLVSFYNNEISEKSEIFDDQFSVERPDGSNFTLKIRSTKLEDSAMYFCASTTRNEQYFGPGTRLTVT.

This CDR3 is CASSPSGRADNEQFF. The CDR3 DNA is TGTGCCAGCAGCCCGAGCGGGAGGGCCGACAATGAGCAGTTCTTC. The gene calls are TRBV5-4 and TRBJ2-1, with TRBD2 matching over 10 bases. This CDR3 contains 15 residues. Germline loops: CDR1 SGHNT, CDR2 YYREEE (reference sequence). After removal of 4 bases from V and 5 bases from J, the junction contained 6 bases not matched to a gene.

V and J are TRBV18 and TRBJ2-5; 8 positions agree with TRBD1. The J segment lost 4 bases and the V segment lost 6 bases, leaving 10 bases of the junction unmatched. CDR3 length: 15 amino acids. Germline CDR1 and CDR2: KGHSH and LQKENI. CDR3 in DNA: TGTGCCAGCTCTTCGACAGGGGTCGGAGGAGAGACCCAGTACTTC. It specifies CASSSTGVGGETQYF.

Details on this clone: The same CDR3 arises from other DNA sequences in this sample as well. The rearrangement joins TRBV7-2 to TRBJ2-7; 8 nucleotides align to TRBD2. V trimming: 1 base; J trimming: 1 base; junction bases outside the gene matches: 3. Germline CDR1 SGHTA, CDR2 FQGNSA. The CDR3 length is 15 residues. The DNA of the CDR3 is TGTGCCAGCAGCTTAGGACTAGCGAGTTCCTACGAGCAGTACTTC. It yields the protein CASSLGLASSYEQYF.

The CDR3 loop is CSVASVVTDTQYF. DNA of the CDR3: TGCAGCGTTGCTAGCGTCGTCACAGATACGCAGTATTTT. The chain employs TRBV29-1 and TRBJ2-3; D possibly corresponds to TRBD2 (6 bases). V lost 4 bases, J lost 2 bases, and 10 bases lay in between. Germline loops: CDR1 SQVTM, CDR2 ANQGSEA. CDR3 size: 13 residues.

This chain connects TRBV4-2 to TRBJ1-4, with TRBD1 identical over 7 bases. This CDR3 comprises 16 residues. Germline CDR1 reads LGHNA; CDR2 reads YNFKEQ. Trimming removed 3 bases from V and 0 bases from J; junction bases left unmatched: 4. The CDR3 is CASSHLQGATNEKLFF. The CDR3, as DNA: TGTGCCAGCAGCCACCTCCAGGGGGCAACTAATGAAAAACTGTTTTTT.

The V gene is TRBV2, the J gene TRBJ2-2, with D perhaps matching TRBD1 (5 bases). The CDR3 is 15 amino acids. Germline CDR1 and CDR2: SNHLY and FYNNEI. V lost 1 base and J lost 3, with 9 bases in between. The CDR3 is CASSEVGQDTGELFF. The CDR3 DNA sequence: TGTGCCAGCAGTGAAGTCGGACAAGACACCGGGGAGCTGTTTTTT.